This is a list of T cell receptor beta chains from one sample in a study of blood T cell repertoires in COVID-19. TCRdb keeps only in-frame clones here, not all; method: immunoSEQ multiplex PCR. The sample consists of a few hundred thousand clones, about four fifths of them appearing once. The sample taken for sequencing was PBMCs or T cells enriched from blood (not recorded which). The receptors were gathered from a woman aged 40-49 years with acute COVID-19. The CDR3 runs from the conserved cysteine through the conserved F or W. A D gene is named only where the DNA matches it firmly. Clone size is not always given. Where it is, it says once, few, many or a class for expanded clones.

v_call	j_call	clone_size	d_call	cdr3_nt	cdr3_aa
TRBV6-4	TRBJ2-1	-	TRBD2	TGTGCCAGCAGTGACGAATGGACTAGCGTATACAATGAGCAGTTCTTC	CASSDEWTSVYNEQFF
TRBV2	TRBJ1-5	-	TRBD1	TGTGCCAGCAGTGGGACAGGGCCGGGCAATCAGCCCCAGCATTTT	CASSGTGPGNQPQHF
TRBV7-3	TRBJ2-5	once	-	TGTGCCAGCAGCTTAAATGGAGAAGGGACCCAGTACTTC	CASSLNGEGTQYF
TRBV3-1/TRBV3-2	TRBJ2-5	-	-	TGTGCCAGCAGCCAAGATCTGGGGAGAGGGCGAGAGACCCAGTACTTC	CASSQDLGRGRETQYF
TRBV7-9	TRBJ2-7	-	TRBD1	TGTGCCAGCAGCCTAACAGGGGGCGGCTACGAGCAGTACTTC	CASSLTGGGYEQYF
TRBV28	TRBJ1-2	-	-	TGTGCCAGCAGTCCCCCCAACAGGCTATTGGTCTATGGCTACACCTTC	CASSPPNRLLVYGYTF
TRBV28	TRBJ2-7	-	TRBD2	TGTGCCAGCAGTTCAAAACGACTAGCGGGGTCCTACGAGCAGTACTTC	CASSSKRLAGSYEQYF
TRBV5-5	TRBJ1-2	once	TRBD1	TGTGCCAGCAGCTCTAGGACAGGGAAGTCGGACTATGGCTACACCTTC	CASSSRTGKSDYGYTF
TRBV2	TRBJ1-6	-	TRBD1	TGTGCCTCCGGGACAGGGTTTAATTCACCCCTCCACTTT	CASGTGFNSPLHF
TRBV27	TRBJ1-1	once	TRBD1	TGTGCCAGCAGTCCACTGCGGACAGGCCTCCTAATGAACACTGAAGCTTTCTTT	CASSPLRTGLLMNTEAFF
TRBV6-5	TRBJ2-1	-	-	TGTGCCAGCTTGTATTACAATGAGCAGTTCTTC	CASLYYNEQFF